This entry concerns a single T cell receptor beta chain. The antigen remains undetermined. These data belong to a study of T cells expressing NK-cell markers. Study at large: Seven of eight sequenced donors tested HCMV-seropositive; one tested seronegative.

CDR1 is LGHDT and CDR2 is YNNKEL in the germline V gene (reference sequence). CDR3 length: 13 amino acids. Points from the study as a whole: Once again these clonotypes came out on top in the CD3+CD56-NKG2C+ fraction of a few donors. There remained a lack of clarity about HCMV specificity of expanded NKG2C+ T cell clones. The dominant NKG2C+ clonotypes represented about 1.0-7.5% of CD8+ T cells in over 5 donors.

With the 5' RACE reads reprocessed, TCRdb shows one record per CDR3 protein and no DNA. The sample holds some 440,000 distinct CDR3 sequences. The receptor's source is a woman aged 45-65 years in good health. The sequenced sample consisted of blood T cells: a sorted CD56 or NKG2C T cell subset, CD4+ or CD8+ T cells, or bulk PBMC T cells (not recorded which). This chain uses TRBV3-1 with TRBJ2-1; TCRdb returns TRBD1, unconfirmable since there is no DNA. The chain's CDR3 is CASSQGEGTEQFF.